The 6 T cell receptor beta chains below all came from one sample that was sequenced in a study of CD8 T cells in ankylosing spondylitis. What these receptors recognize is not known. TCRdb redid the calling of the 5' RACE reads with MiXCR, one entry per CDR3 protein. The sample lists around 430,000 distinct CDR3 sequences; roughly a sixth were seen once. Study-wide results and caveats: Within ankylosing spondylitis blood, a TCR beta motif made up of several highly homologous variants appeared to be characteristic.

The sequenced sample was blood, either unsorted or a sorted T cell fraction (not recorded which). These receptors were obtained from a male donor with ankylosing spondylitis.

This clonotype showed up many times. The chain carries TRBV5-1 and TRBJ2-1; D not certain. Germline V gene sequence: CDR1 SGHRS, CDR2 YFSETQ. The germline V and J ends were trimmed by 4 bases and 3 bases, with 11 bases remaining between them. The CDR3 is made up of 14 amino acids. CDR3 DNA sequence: TGCGCCAGCAGCCCTACTGACAACTACAATGAGCAGTTCTTC. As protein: CASSPTDNYNEQFF.

The CDR3 region is CASSFGRNYGYTF. The CDR3 DNA is TGTGCCAGCAGTTTCGGACGGAACTATGGCTACACCTTC. The chain links TRBV6-5 to TRBJ1-2; D unclear. CDR3 length: 13 amino acids. CDR1 and CDR2 (germline): MNHEY, SVGAGI. V lost 4 bases to trimming and J lost 2 bases, with 8 bases between them.

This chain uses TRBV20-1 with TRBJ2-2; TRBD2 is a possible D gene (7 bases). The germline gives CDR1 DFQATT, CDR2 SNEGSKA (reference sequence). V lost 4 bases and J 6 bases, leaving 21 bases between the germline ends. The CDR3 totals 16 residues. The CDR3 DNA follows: TGCAGTGCTAAAACTCAGGGGAGGGTGGCAGCCGGGGAGCTGTTTTTT. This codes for CSAKTQGRVAAGELFF.

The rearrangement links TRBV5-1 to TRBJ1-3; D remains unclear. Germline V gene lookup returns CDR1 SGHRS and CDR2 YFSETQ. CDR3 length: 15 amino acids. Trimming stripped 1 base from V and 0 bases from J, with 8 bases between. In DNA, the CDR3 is TGCGCCAGCAGCTTGACTGACGGCTCTGGAAACACCATATATTTT. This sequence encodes CASSLTDGSGNTIYF.

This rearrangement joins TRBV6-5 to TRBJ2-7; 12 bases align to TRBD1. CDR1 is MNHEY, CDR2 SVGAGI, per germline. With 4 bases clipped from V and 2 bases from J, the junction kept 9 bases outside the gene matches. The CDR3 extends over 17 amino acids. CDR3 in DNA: TGTGCCAGCAGTTTAACCGGGACAGGGGGCAAAGCCTACGAGCAGTACTTC. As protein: CASSLTGTGGKAYEQYF.

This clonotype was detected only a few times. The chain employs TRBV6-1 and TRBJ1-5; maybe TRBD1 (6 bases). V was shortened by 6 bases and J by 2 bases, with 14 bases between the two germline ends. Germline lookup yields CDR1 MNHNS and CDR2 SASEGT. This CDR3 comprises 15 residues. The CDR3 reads CASRRGGSGNQPQHF. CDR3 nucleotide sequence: TGTGCCAGCAGAAGGGGGGGTAGCGGCAATCAGCCCCAGCATTTT.